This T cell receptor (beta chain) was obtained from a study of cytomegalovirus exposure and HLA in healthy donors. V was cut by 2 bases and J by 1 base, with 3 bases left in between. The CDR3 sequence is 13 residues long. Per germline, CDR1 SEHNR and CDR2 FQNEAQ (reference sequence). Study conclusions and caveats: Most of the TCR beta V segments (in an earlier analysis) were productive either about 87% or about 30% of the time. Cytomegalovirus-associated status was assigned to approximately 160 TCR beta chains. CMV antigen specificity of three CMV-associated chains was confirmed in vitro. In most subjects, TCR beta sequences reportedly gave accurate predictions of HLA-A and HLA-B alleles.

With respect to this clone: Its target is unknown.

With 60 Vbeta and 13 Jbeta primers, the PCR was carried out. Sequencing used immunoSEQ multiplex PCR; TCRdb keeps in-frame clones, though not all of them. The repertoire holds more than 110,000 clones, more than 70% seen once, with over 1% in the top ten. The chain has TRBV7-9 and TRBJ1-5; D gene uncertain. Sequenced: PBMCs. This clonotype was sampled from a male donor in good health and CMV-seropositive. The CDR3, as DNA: TGTGCCAGCAGCTTAAGCAGCAATCAGCCCCAGCATTTT. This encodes CASSLSSNQPQHF.